This is a list of T cell receptor beta chains from one sample in a study of T cell responses to AZD1222 COVID-19 vaccine. Repertoires were generated with immunoSEQ multiplex PCR, while TCRdb's copy carries only in-frame clones and drops some. Of about 130,000 clones in the sample, over 85% are singletons; the top ten hold about 1%. The sequenced sample was peripheral blood, obtained on day 0 of AZD1222 vaccination. The origin of the receptors is an adult in good health. CDR3s include the opening cysteine and the closing phenylalanine or tryptophan. Each record gives: D gene, J gene, clone size, V gene, CDR3 protein, CDR3 DNA. A D gene is named only where the DNA matches it firmly. Rows give clone size only sometimes, using once, few, many, or a class for an expanded clone.

d_gene: NA
j_gene: TRBJ1-2
abundance: NA
v_gene: TRBV3-1/TRBV3-2
CDR3aa: CASSQDPPRGYGYTF
CDR3nt: TGTGCCAGCAGCCAAGATCCGCCTAGGGGCTATGGCTACACCTTC

d_gene: NA
j_gene: TRBJ1-2
abundance: NA
v_gene: TRBV24-1
CDR3aa: CATSDRVGGYTF
CDR3nt: TGTGCCACCAGTGACAGGGTCGGCGGCTACACCTTC

d_gene: NA
j_gene: TRBJ1-5
abundance: NA
v_gene: TRBV28
CDR3aa: CASSRPGTAYSNQPQHF
CDR3nt: TGTGCCAGCAGCCGCCCCGGGACGGCCTATAGCAATCAGCCCCAGCATTTT

d_gene: TRBD1
j_gene: TRBJ1-1
abundance: once
v_gene: TRBV27
CDR3aa: CASSLTGDGSEAFF
CDR3nt: TGTGCCAGCAGTTTGACAGGGGACGGGTCTGAAGCTTTCTTT

d_gene: NA
j_gene: TRBJ2-2
abundance: NA
v_gene: TRBV7-9
CDR3aa: CASSLLTGELFF
CDR3nt: TGTGCCAGCAGCTTACTCACCGGGGAGCTGTTTTTT

d_gene: TRBD2
j_gene: TRBJ2-1
abundance: NA
v_gene: TRBV29-1
CDR3aa: CSAKTSGGANEQFF
CDR3nt: TGCAGCGCTAAAACTAGCGGGGGGGCCAATGAGCAGTTCTTC

d_gene: NA
j_gene: TRBJ1-1
abundance: NA
v_gene: TRBV7-9
CDR3aa: CASSLAGRILNTEAFF
CDR3nt: TGTGCCAGCAGCTTAGCGGGACGGATCTTGAACACTGAAGCTTTCTTT

d_gene: NA
j_gene: TRBJ2-5
abundance: NA
v_gene: TRBV2
CDR3aa: CASTRDSPRGETQYF
CDR3nt: TGTGCCAGCACCCGGGACAGCCCGCGGGGGGAGACCCAGTACTTC

d_gene: TRBD2
j_gene: TRBJ2-3
abundance: once
v_gene: TRBV12-3/TRBV12-4
CDR3aa: CASSFVGGAAQYF
CDR3nt: TGTGCCAGCAGTTTTGTCGGGGGGGCCGCGCAGTATTTT

d_gene: NA
j_gene: TRBJ1-5
abundance: NA
v_gene: TRBV19
CDR3aa: CASSIPPAQPQHF
CDR3nt: TGTGCCAGTAGTATACCCCCTGCCCAGCCCCAGCATTTT

d_gene: TRBD1
j_gene: TRBJ1-2
abundance: NA
v_gene: TRBV5-1
CDR3aa: CASRYSGTGYYGYTF
CDR3nt: TGCGCCAGCAGATATTCCGGGACAGGGTACTATGGCTACACCTTC

d_gene: NA
j_gene: TRBJ1-1
abundance: NA
v_gene: TRBV24-1
CDR3aa: CATSDPRTDLNTEAFF
CDR3nt: TGTGCCACCAGTGATCCAAGGACAGACTTGAACACTGAAGCTTTCTTT

d_gene: TRBD1
j_gene: TRBJ1-2
abundance: NA
v_gene: TRBV28
CDR3aa: CASSLGTAALYGYTF
CDR3nt: TGTGCCAGCAGTCTTGGGACAGCCGCTCTGTATGGCTACACCTTC

d_gene: NA
j_gene: TRBJ2-3
abundance: NA
v_gene: TRBV10-3
CDR3aa: CAITPGDETDTQYF
CDR3nt: TGTGCCATCACGCCCGGGGATGAAACAGATACGCAGTATTTT

d_gene: TRBD1
j_gene: TRBJ1-1
abundance: NA
v_gene: TRBV10-2
CDR3aa: CASSELGQGNTEAFF
CDR3nt: TGCGCCAGCAGTGAGCTGGGACAGGGGAACACTGAAGCTTTCTTT

d_gene: NA
j_gene: TRBJ2-1
abundance: NA
v_gene: TRBV5-1
CDR3aa: CASSRSAGVSYNEQFF
CDR3nt: TGCGCCAGCAGCAGGAGCGCAGGGGTTTCCTACAATGAGCAGTTCTTC

d_gene: NA
j_gene: TRBJ1-1
abundance: NA
v_gene: TRBV2
CDR3aa: CASLGQTNTEAFF
CDR3nt: TGTGCCAGCCTCGGGCAGACGAACACTGAAGCTTTCTTT

d_gene: NA
j_gene: TRBJ2-2
abundance: NA
v_gene: TRBV5-4
CDR3aa: CASSLGAGPTGELFF
CDR3nt: TGTGCCAGCAGCTTGGGTGCAGGGCCCACCGGGGAGCTGTTTTTT

d_gene: NA
j_gene: TRBJ2-7
abundance: NA
v_gene: TRBV6-2/TRBV6-3
CDR3aa: CASSTFGTGYEQYF
CDR3nt: TGTGCCAGCAGCACCTTTGGGACGGGCTACGAGCAGTACTTC

d_gene: TRBD1
j_gene: TRBJ1-1
abundance: NA
v_gene: TRBV29-1
CDR3aa: CSVGRGQGYTEAFF
CDR3nt: TGCAGCGTCGGACGAGGACAGGGTTATACTGAAGCTTTCTTT

d_gene: NA
j_gene: TRBJ2-7
abundance: NA
v_gene: TRBV6-5
CDR3aa: CASSPVGDKPYF
CDR3nt: TGTGCCAGCAGTCCAGTGGGGGACAAACCCTACTTC

d_gene: NA
j_gene: TRBJ1-5
abundance: NA
v_gene: TRBV15
CDR3aa: CATSRDLGKDQPQHF
CDR3nt: TGTGCCACCAGCAGAGATCTAGGGAAGGATCAGCCCCAGCATTTT

d_gene: NA
j_gene: TRBJ2-3
abundance: NA
v_gene: TRBV21-1
CDR3aa: CASTDTQYF
CDR3nt: TGTGCCAGCACAGATACGCAGTATTTT

d_gene: NA
j_gene: TRBJ2-7
abundance: NA
v_gene: TRBV5-1
CDR3aa: CASSLDDLSYEQYF
CDR3nt: TGCGCCAGCAGCTTGGATGATCTCTCCTACGAGCAGTACTTC

d_gene: NA
j_gene: TRBJ1-3
abundance: NA
v_gene: TRBV30
CDR3aa: CAWSVIINTIYF
CDR3nt: TGTGCCTGGAGTGTAATTATTAACACCATATATTTT

d_gene: NA
j_gene: TRBJ1-2
abundance: NA
v_gene: TRBV5-4
CDR3aa: CASSPTGNYGYTF
CDR3nt: TGTGCCAGCAGCCCCACAGGAAACTATGGCTACACCTTC

d_gene: NA
j_gene: TRBJ2-1
abundance: NA
v_gene: TRBV5-1
CDR3aa: CASSLETGQFF
CDR3nt: TGCGCCAGCAGCTTAGAGACGGGGCAGTTCTTC

d_gene: NA
j_gene: TRBJ1-2
abundance: NA
v_gene: TRBV12-3/TRBV12-4
CDR3aa: CASSPTVRYGYTF
CDR3nt: TGTGCCAGCAGTCCAACAGTGAGATATGGCTACACCTTC

d_gene: NA
j_gene: TRBJ1-1
abundance: NA
v_gene: TRBV5-1
CDR3aa: CASSLDRNTEAFF
CDR3nt: TGCGCCAGCAGCCTCGACCGGAACACTGAAGCTTTCTTT

d_gene: TRBD1
j_gene: TRBJ1-6
abundance: NA
v_gene: TRBV3-1/TRBV3-2
CDR3aa: CASSQDPGGENNSPLHF
CDR3nt: TGTGCCAGCAGCCAAGATCCAGGGGGGGAGAATAATTCACCCCTCCACTTT

d_gene: TRBD1
j_gene: TRBJ1-4
abundance: NA
v_gene: TRBV4-1
CDR3aa: CASSQDGTGRMKAVFF
CDR3nt: TGCGCCAGCAGCCAGGACGGGACAGGGAGAATGAAAGCGGTGTTTTTT

d_gene: NA
j_gene: TRBJ2-7
abundance: NA
v_gene: TRBV7-6
CDR3aa: CASSPLGQGGNEQYF
CDR3nt: TGTGCCAGCAGCCCCCTTGGGCAGGGGGGGAACGAGCAGTACTTC

d_gene: NA
j_gene: TRBJ2-1
abundance: NA
v_gene: TRBV6-1
CDR3aa: CASSEALGQGNEQFF
CDR3nt: TGTGCCAGCAGTGAAGCGCTCGGGCAGGGCAATGAGCAGTTCTTC

d_gene: TRBD1
j_gene: TRBJ1-5
abundance: NA
v_gene: TRBV18
CDR3aa: CASSPRQGRNQPQHF
CDR3nt: TGTGCCAGCTCACCCCGACAGGGGCGCAATCAGCCCCAGCATTTT

d_gene: TRBD2
j_gene: TRBJ2-1
abundance: once
v_gene: TRBV2
CDR3aa: CASSSSTSGGYNEQFF
CDR3nt: TGTGCCAGCAGTTCTTCTACTAGCGGGGGTTACAATGAGCAGTTCTTC

d_gene: NA
j_gene: TRBJ2-3
abundance: NA
v_gene: TRBV7-6
CDR3aa: CASSLFGVVGTDTQYF
CDR3nt: TGTGCCAGCAGCTTATTCGGGGTCGTTGGCACAGATACGCAGTATTTT

d_gene: TRBD1
j_gene: TRBJ1-6
abundance: NA
v_gene: TRBV9
CDR3aa: CASSATGGISPLHF
CDR3nt: TGTGCCAGCAGCGCGACAGGGGGTATATCACCCCTCCACTTT